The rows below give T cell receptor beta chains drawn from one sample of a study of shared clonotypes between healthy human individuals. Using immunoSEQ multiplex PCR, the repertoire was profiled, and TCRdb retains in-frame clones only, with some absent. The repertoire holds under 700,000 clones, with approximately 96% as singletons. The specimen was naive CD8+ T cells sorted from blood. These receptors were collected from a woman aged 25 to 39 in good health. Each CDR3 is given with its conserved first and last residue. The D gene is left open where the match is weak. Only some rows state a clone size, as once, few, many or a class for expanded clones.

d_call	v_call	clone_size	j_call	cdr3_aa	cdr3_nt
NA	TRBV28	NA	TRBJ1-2	CASTGVEGAFYGYTF	TGTGCCAGCACCGGAGTGGAGGGCGCCTTCTATGGCTACACCTTC
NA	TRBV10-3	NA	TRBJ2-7	CAISVTELYEQYF	TGTGCCATCAGTGTTACAGAACTCTACGAGCAGTACTTC
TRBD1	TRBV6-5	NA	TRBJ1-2	CASSEQGANYGYTF	TGTGCCAGCAGTGAACAGGGGGCCAACTATGGCTACACCTTC
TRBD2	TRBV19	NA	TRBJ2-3	CASSTLPSSGTSTDTQYF	TGTGCCAGTAGTACCCTCCCCTCTAGCGGGACTAGCACAGATACGCAGTATTTT
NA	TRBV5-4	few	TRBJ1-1	CASSVNTEAFF	TGTGCCAGCTCGGTGAACACTGAAGCTTTCTTT
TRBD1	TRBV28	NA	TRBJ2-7	CASSSVRGQGYEQYF	TGTGCCAGCAGTTCAGTCAGGGGACAGGGGTACGAGCAGTACTTC
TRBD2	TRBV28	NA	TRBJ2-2	CASSLGTSSTGELFF	TGTGCCAGCAGTTTGGGGACTAGCTCGACCGGGGAGCTGTTTTTT
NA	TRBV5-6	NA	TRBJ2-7	CASAGRENHYEQYF	TGTGCCAGCGCTGGAAGGGAGAACCACTACGAGCAGTACTTC
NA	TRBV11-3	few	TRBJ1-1	CASSLGENTEAFF	TGTGCCAGCAGCCTAGGAGAGAACACTGAAGCTTTCTTT
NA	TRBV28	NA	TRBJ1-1	CASSFSEFTEAFF	TGTGCCAGCAGTTTTTCGGAGTTCACTGAAGCTTTCTTT
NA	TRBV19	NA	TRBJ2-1	CASSHGTEQFF	TGTGCCAGTAGCCACGGGACAGAGCAGTTCTTC
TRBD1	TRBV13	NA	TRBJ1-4	CASSLPGQGDEKLFF	TGTGCCAGCAGTCTACCGGGACAGGGAGATGAAAAACTGTTTTTT
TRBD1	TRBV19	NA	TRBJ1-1	CASSLDRDNTEAFF	TGTGCCAGTAGTTTAGACAGGGACAACACTGAAGCTTTCTTT
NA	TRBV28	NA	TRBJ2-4	CASGLPGRSKNIQYF	TGTGCCAGCGGGCTTCCAGGGCGGTCCAAAAACATTCAGTACTTC
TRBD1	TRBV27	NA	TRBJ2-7	CASSLTGTGAYEQYF	TGTGCCAGCAGTCTAACCGGGACAGGGGCCTACGAGCAGTACTTC
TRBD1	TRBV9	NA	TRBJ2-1	CASSVDRGYYNEQFF	TGTGCCAGCAGCGTAGACAGGGGGTACTACAATGAGCAGTTCTTC
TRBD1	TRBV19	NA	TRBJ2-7	CASSPQGAEEQYF	TGTGCCAGTAGTCCACAGGGGGCAGAGGAGCAGTACTTC
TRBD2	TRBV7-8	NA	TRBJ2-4	CASSSRLAGGPEAKNIQYF	TGTGCCAGCAGCTCCAGACTAGCGGGAGGGCCGGAGGCCAAAAACATTCAGTACTTC
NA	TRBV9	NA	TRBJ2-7	CASGRSSYEQYF	TGTGCCAGCGGGAGAAGTTCCTACGAGCAGTACTTC
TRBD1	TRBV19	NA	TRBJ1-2	CASSTWTGRGGYTF	TGTGCCAGTAGTACCTGGACAGGGAGGGGTGGCTACACCTTC
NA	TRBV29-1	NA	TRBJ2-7	CSVEDSGPTLPGEQYF	TGCAGCGTTGAAGATTCAGGGCCAACCCTACCTGGCGAGCAGTACTTC
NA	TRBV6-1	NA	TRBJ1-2	CASSEVGYYGYTF	TGTGCCAGCAGTGAAGTGGGGTACTATGGCTACACCTTC
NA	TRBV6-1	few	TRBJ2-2	CASSGGSGELFF	TGTGCCAGCAGCGGGGGATCCGGGGAGCTGTTTTTT
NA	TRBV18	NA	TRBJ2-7	CASSHDNYEQYF	TGTGCCAGCTCCCACGACAACTACGAGCAGTACTTC
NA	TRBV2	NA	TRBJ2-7	CASSEGLMGSYEQYF	TGTGCCAGCAGTGAAGGATTAATGGGCTCCTACGAGCAGTACTTC
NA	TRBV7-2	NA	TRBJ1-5	CASSLVSHQPQHF	TGTGCCAGCAGCTTAGTATCACATCAGCCCCAGCATTTT
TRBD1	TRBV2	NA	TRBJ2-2	CASSDEQGSWAGELFF	TGTGCCAGCAGTGACGAACAGGGGTCTTGGGCCGGGGAGCTGTTTTTT
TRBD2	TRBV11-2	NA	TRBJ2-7	CASSGTSGYEQYF	TGTGCCAGCAGCGGGACTAGCGGGTACGAGCAGTACTTC
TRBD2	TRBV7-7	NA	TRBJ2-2	CASSRTSTSGISNTGELFF	TGTGCCAGCAGCCGAACCTCCACTAGCGGGATCTCGAACACCGGGGAGCTGTTTTTT
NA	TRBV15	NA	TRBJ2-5	CATRGRSETQYF	TGTGCCACCAGGGGGAGATCAGAGACCCAGTACTTC
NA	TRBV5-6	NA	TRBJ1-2	CASSFNGGEVGYGYTF	TGTGCCAGCAGCTTTAACGGGGGAGAAGTAGGGTATGGCTACACCTTC
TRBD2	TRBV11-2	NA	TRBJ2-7	CASSLARRGRDSTYEQYF	TGTGCCAGCAGCTTAGCTCGGCGCGGGAGGGACAGCACCTACGAGCAGTACTTC
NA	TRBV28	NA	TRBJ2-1	CASSFMGDHNEQFF	TGTGCCAGCAGTTTTATGGGGGATCACAATGAGCAGTTCTTC
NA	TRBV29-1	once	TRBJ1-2	CSDLNGTPNYGYTF	TGCAGCGATCTCAACGGGACACCAAACTATGGCTACACCTTC
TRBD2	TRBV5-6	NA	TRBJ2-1	CASSLTSGLYNEQFF	TGTGCCAGCAGCTTGACTAGCGGGCTGTACAATGAGCAGTTCTTC
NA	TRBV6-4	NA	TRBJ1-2	CASRAPQRDYGYTF	TGTGCCAGCAGGGCACCACAAAGGGACTATGGCTACACCTTC
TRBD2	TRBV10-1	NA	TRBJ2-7	CASSREVRGEQYF	TGCGCCAGCAGTCGGGAGGTGCGGGGCGAGCAGTACTTC
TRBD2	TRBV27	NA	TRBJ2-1	CASSFGVAGDYNEQFF	TGTGCCAGCAGTTTTGGGGTAGCGGGGGACTACAATGAGCAGTTCTTC
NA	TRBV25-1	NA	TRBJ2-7	CASSDSYAGPYEQYF	TGTGCCAGCAGTGACTCCTATGCGGGACCCTACGAGCAGTACTTC
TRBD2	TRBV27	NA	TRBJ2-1	CASSFGPASGRYEQFF	TGTGCCAGCAGTTTTGGGCCGGCTAGCGGGAGGTATGAGCAGTTCTTC
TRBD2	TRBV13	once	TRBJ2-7	CASSFLAEGVYEQYF	TGTGCCAGCAGCTTCCTAGCGGAAGGTGTTTACGAGCAGTACTTC
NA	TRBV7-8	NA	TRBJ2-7	CASSQPRGTAEQYF	TGTGCCAGCAGCCAACCCCGGGGGACCGCCGAGCAGTACTTC
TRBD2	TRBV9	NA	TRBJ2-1	CASSLAGSRHNEQFF	TGTGCCAGCAGCCTAGCGGGAAGTCGTCACAATGAGCAGTTCTTC
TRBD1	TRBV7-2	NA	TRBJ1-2	CASSLSSRGNYGYTF	TGTGCCAGCAGCTTATCTTCCAGGGGGAACTATGGCTACACCTTC
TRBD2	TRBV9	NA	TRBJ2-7	CASSVVEGLANEQYF	TGTGCCAGCAGCGTAGTAGAGGGACTAGCGAACGAGCAGTACTTC
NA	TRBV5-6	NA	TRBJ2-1	CASSLATGLPTEQFF	TGTGCCAGCAGCTTGGCCACAGGACTCCCCACCGAGCAGTTCTTC
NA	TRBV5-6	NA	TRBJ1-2	CASSPGDTYGYTF	TGTGCCAGCAGCCCCGGGGACACATATGGCTACACCTTC
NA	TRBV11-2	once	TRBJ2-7	CASSLIKAAYEQYF	TGTGCCAGCAGCTTAATAAAAGCGGCCTACGAGCAGTACTTC
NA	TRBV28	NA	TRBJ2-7	CASSPRALRYEQYF	TGTGCCAGCAGTCCCAGGGCCTTACGCTACGAGCAGTACTTC
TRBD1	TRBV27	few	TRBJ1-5	CASSPGTGGNQPQHF	TGTGCCAGCAGCCCCGGGACAGGGGGCAATCAGCCCCAGCATTTT
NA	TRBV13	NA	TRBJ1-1	CASSLYSGPEAFF	TGTGCCAGCAGCTTATACAGTGGACCTGAAGCTTTCTTT
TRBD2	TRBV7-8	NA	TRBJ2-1	CASNHFREVPYNEQFF	TGTGCCAGCAACCACTTCCGGGAGGTCCCCTACAATGAGCAGTTCTTC
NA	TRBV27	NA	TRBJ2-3	CASSPLWGTDTQYF	TGTGCCAGCAGCCCTCTTTGGGGAACAGATACGCAGTATTTT